Presented here are 2 T cell receptor beta chains from one specimen sequenced in a study of CD8 T cells in ankylosing spondylitis. One entry per CDR3 protein results from TCRdb running MiXCR on the 5' RACE reads. The sample contains 45,000 to 65,000 distinct CDR3 sequences, approximately 7% of which appear only once. The sample comprised blood, either unsorted or a sorted T cell fraction (not recorded which). The receptor set was obtained from a female donor with ankylosing spondylitis or in good health (not recorded which).

This clonotype showed up many times. The chain carries TRBV20-1 and TRBJ2-2; perhaps TRBD1 as D (6 bases). The CDR3 contains 16 residues. V shed 4 bases and J shed 1 base, with 16 bases lying between them. CDR1 is DFQATT, CDR2 SNEGSKA, per germline (reference sequence). CDR3 sequence (DNA): TGCAGTGCTATAGAGATCACGACAGGGAACACCGGGGAGCTGTTTTTT. Residues: CSAIEITTGNTGELFF.

This clonotype came up many times. The chain carries TRBV5-4 and TRBJ1-2; D gene uncertain. This CDR3 is 13 amino acids long. V shed 2 bases and J shed 2 bases, with 7 bases lying between them. Per germline, CDR1 SGHNT and CDR2 YYREEE (reference sequence). Written as DNA, the CDR3 is TGTGCCAGCAGCTTTCGGGAAAACTATGGCTACACCTTC. It translates to CASSFRENYGYTF.